This TCR beta chain was sequenced during a study of CD8 T cells in ankylosing spondylitis. General study results and limits: Disease-linked clones reportedly showed significant enrichment in matched ankylosing spondylitis synovial fluid.

This clonotype was counted a few times. Antigen unknown. Researchers built TCR beta libraries using quantitative 5'-RACE with molecular barcodes. MiXCR, run by TCRdb on the 5' RACE reads, gives a single entry per CDR3 protein. The sample consists of a few hundred thousand distinct CDR3 sequences, roughly 22% of them appearing once. The CDR3 contains 16 residues. In germline, CDR1 is SGHAT, CDR2 FQNNGV. V was shortened by 0 bases and J by 3 bases, with 15 bases between the two germline ends. The receptor's source is a male donor with ankylosing spondylitis or in good health (not recorded which). The chain recombines TRBV11-2 with TRBJ2-7; weak D call: TRBD2 (6 bases). Sequenced sample: blood, either unsorted or a sorted T cell fraction (not recorded which). In nucleotides, the CDR3 is TGTGCCAGCAGCTTAGAGGGCGGGGCTTACCTCTACGAGCAGTACTTC. Translating gives CASSLEGGAYLYEQYF.